This entry lists 14 T cell receptor beta chains sequenced from one sample in a study of regulatory T cells in long-lasting Graves disease. The time point was: persistent/refractory GD, antithyroid drugs over 5 years with positive TRAb. From RNA extracted from PBMCs, the TCR library was made. Library construction for TCR beta used iRepertoire HTBI primers and Arm-PCR of CDR3 regions. TCRdb independently ran MiXCR on the multiplex PCR reads; one entry per CDR3 protein. The sample has a few hundred thousand distinct CDR3 sequences, around 20% seen once. The material was peripheral blood mononuclear cells (PBMCs), obtained when the disease was refractory, from a patient treated with antithyroid drugs. The receptors come from a female donor with Graves disease.

The rearrangement uses TRBV5-1 and TRBJ2-2, with D perhaps matching TRBD1 (6 bases). The ends were cut back, 3 bases at V and 7 bases at J, with 16 bases in the middle. Looked up from germline, CDR1 is SGHRS and CDR2 is YFSETQ. There are 15 residues in the CDR3. DNA for the CDR3: TGCGCCAGCAGCTGGAGGACAGAAAGTAGCGGGGAGCTGTTTTTT. Its translation: CASSWRTESSGELFF.

This chain joins TRBV20-1 and TRBJ2-7, with D maybe TRBD1 (5 bases). The CDR3 runs 12 residues. V dropped 4 bases and J dropped 2 bases, with 9 bases sitting between them. Germline V gene lookup returns CDR1 DFQATT and CDR2 SNEGSKA (reference sequence). In nucleotides, the CDR3 is TGCAGTGCTAAGACAGATGCCTACGAGCAGTACTTC. Amino acids: CSAKTDAYEQYF.

This chain connects TRBV5-1 to TRBJ1-4, with D unresolved. Germline loops: CDR1 SGHRS, CDR2 YFSETQ. Trimming took 0 bases from V and 12 from J, leaving 24 bases between them. The CDR3 extends over 17 amino acids. The CDR3 reads CASSLAAGTSASSELFF. The CDR3 coding sequence is TGCGCCAGCAGCTTGGCGGCCGGCACTAGCGCCAGTTCGGAACTGTTTTTT.

This clonotype was found many times. This chain uses TRBV19 with TRBJ2-5, with D possibly matching TRBD1 (6 bases). The germline V and J ends were trimmed by 7 bases and 2 bases, with 11 bases remaining between them. This CDR3 spans 13 amino acids. Germline CDR1 LNHDA, CDR2 SQIVND (reference sequence). This CDR3 is CASTPTGQETQYF. CDR3 coding DNA: TGTGCCAGTACCCCGACAGGACAAGAGACCCAGTACTTC.

The table lists this clonotype with a few counts. This chain links TRBV7-9 with TRBJ2-7; D might be TRBD2 (5 bases). CDR1 is SEHNR, CDR2 FQNEAQ, per germline (reference sequence). V lost 7 bases to trimming and J lost 1 base, with 8 bases between them. The CDR3 extends over 12 amino acids. CDR3 protein: CASTGYSYEQYF. The DNA for the CDR3 is TGTGCCAGCACGGGGTATTCCTACGAGCAGTACTTC.

This clonotype was recorded at least ten times. V is TRBV12-3 or TRBV12-4 and J is TRBJ2-7, with 7 bases aligning to TRBD1. The CDR3 spans 14 residues. The ends lost 7 bases at V and 2 bases at J; junction bases unmatched: 8. CDR3 nucleotide sequence: TGTGCCAGCACCTTGGGGACAGTGACCTACGAGCAGTACTTC. This sequence encodes CASTLGTVTYEQYF.

In its sample, this clonotype was seen many times. The J gene is TRBJ2-7, the V gene TRBV4-2, with D possibly matching TRBD2 (5 bases). CDR3 size: 15 residues. Germline V lookup: CDR1 LGHNA, CDR2 YNFKEQ. V was pared by 0 bases and J by 0 bases, with 9 bases between. CDR3 DNA sequence: TGTGCCAGCAGCCAAGATTTGGGGAGCTCCTACGAGCAGTACTTC. Protein product: CASSQDLGSSYEQYF.

This clonotype was observed a few times. This sequence joins TRBV3-1 and TRBJ2-7, with a tentative D call TRBD2 (6 bases). This CDR3 is 16 amino acids long. Per germline, CDR1 LGHDT and CDR2 YNNKEL (reference sequence). V lost 0 bases and J lost 6, with 18 bases in between. CDR3 bases: TGTGCCAGCAGCCAAGATAAATGGAAGGGAGGTCGCGAGCAGTACTTC. Protein sequence: CASSQDKWKGGREQYF.

At least ten counts were recorded for this clonotype. The gene calls are TRBV11-2 and TRBJ2-5; TRBD1 agrees at 10 bases. The CDR3 has 15 residues. Per germline, CDR1 SGHAT and CDR2 FQNNGV. With 5 bases clipped from V and 1 base from J, the junction kept 4 bases outside the gene matches. The chain's CDR3 is CASSRDRGGQETQYF. The CDR3 DNA reads TGTGCCAGCAGCCGGGACAGGGGAGGCCAAGAGACCCAGTACTTC. Full variable domain (rest looked up from reference TRBV11-2 and TRBJ2-5): EAGVAQSPRYKIIEKRQSVAFWCNPISGHATLYWYQQILGQGPKLLIQFQNNGVVDDSQLPKDRFSAERLKGVDSTLKIQPAKLEDSAVYLCASSRDRGGQETQYFGPGTRLLVL.

This clonotype came up many times. The chain uses TRBV28 and TRBJ2-7; D remains ambiguous. CDR1 and CDR2 from the germline V gene are MDHEN and SYDVKM. The CDR3 has 15 residues. Trimming left V 3 bases short and J 3 bases short, with 15 bases between. Written as DNA, the CDR3 is TGTGCCAGCAGTTTTTCGTCAGGCCCAGACTACGAGCAGTACTTC. Its translation: CASSFSSGPDYEQYF.

Many counts were recorded for this clonotype. The genes are TRBV27 and TRBJ2-7, with 9 bases lining up with TRBD2. Germline trimming cut 6 bases from V and 0 bases from J; bases unmatched to any gene: 3. CDR3 length: 14 amino acids. CDR1 and CDR2 from the germline V gene are MNHEY and SMNVEV (reference sequence). The CDR3 nucleotides are TGTGCCAGCAGCGTAGCGGGGGCCTCCTACGAGCAGTACTTC. This sequence encodes CASSVAGASYEQYF.

This chain connects TRBV7-6 to TRBJ2-1; TRBD2 matches 13 bases. Germline CDR1 and CDR2: SGHVS and FNYEAQ. The CDR3 consists of 19 residues. Unmatched junction bases numbered 8, after V lost 1 base and J lost 2 bases. DNA for the CDR3: TGTGCCAGCAGCTTAGGACTAGCGGGAGGCCCTGTCCCCTACAATGAGCAGTTCTTC. Amino acids: CASSLGLAGGPVPYNEQFF.

This clonotype was seen repeatedly, ten times or more. The chain combines TRBV2 with TRBJ2-2; 11 positions match TRBD1. V trimming: 0 bases; J trimming: 5 bases; junction bases outside the gene matches: 8. Looked up from germline, CDR1 is SNHLY and CDR2 is FYNNEI. The CDR3 runs 18 residues. CDR3 in amino acids: CASSEAIGQGARTGELFF. DNA for the CDR3: TGTGCCAGCAGTGAAGCCATAGGACAGGGGGCGCGGACCGGGGAGCTGTTTTTT.

This clonotype was observed many times. The V gene is TRBV2, the J gene TRBJ2-5, with unresolved D. From germline, CDR1 is SNHLY and CDR2 FYNNEI. CDR3 length: 12 amino acids. The V gene lost 4 bases and the J gene lost 7 bases, with 10 bases spanning the gap. The CDR3 is CASSVTLGTQYF. Here the CDR3 DNA reads TGTGCCAGCAGTGTCACTCTGGGGACCCAGTACTTC.